This is a list of T cell receptor beta chains from one sample in a study of cytomegalovirus exposure and HLA in healthy donors. Using immunoSEQ multiplex PCR, the repertoire was profiled, and TCRdb retains in-frame clones only, with some absent. The profile shows tens of thousands of clones, more than 55% of them singletons. The sample was PBMCs. The receptors were sampled from a woman in her 30s in good health and CMV-seropositive. Both conserved end residues are trimmed from each CDR3. Each record gives: CDR3 protein, D gene, V gene, clone size. A D gene is named only where the DNA matches it firmly. Size values are once, few and many counts, or a class for expanded clones, and some rows have none.

CDR3: SSSMGLYEQY
D: -
V: TRBV7-9
size: -

CDR3: ASSLPVYNEQF
D: -
V: TRBV7-2
size: -

CDR3: ASNVPLAGGPGANVLT
D: TRBD2
V: TRBV6-8
size: few

CDR3: AWTSGVHEQF
D: TRBD2
V: TRBV30
size: once

CDR3: ASSAQGWGEKLF
D: TRBD1
V: TRBV25-1
size: few

CDR3: SSSLAAGDEQY
D: -
V: TRBV7-9
size: -

CDR3: ASSSLSSGGREQF
D: TRBD2
V: TRBV11-3
size: once

CDR3: ASGLRPGGGANEQF
D: TRBD2
V: TRBV12-5
size: many

CDR3: ACTRDRGTRSYEQY
D: TRBD1
V: TRBV30
size: -

CDR3: ASSEGGGGTYEQY
D: TRBD2
V: TRBV2
size: -

CDR3: ASSGGMNTEAF
D: -
V: TRBV5-1
size: few

CDR3: ASRRTDITEAF
D: -
V: TRBV6-5
size: -

CDR3: ASSPETGDRAGYT
D: TRBD1
V: TRBV18
size: -

CDR3: ASSQGITEAF
D: -
V: TRBV19
size: -

CDR3: ASSAPAGYQPQH
D: -
V: TRBV19
size: -

CDR3: ASSIGQATNEKLF
D: TRBD1
V: TRBV19
size: few